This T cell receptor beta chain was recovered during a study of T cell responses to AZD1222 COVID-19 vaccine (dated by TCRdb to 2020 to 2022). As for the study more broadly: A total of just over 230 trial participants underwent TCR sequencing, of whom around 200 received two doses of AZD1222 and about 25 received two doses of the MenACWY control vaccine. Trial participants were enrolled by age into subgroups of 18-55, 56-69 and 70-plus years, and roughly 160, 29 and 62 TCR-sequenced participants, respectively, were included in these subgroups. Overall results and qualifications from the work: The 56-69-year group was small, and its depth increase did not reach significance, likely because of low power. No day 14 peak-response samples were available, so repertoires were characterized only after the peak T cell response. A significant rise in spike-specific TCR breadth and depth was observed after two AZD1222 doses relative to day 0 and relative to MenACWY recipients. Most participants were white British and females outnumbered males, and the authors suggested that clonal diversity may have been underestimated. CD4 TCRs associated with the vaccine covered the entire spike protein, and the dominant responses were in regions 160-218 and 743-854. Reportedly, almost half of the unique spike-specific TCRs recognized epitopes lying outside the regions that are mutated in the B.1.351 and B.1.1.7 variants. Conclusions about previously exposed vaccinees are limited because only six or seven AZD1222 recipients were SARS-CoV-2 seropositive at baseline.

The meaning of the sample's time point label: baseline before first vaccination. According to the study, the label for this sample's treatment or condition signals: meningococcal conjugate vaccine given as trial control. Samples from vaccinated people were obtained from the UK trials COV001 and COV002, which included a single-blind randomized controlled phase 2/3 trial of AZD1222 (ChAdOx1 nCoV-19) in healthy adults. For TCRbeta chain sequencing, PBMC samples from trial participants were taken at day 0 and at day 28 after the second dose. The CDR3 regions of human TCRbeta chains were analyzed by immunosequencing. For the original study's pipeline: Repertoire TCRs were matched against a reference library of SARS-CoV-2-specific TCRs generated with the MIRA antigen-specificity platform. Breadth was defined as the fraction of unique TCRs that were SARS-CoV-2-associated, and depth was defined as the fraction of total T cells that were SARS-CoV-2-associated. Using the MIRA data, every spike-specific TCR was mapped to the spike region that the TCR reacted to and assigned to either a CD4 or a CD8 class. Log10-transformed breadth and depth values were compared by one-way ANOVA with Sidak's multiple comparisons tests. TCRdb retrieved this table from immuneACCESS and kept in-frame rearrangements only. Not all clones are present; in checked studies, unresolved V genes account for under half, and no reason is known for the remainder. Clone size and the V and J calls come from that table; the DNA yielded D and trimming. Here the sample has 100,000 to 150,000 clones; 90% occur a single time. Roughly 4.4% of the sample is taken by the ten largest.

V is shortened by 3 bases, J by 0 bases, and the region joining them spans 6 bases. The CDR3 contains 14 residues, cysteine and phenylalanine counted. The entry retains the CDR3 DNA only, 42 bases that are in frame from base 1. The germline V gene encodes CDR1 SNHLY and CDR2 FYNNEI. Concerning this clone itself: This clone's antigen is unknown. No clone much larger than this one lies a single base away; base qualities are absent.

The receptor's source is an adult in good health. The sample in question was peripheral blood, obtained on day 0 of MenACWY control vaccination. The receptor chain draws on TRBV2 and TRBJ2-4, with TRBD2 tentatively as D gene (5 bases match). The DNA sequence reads TGTGCCAGCAGTGACCGGGGAGCCAAAAACATTCAGTACTTC. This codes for CASSDRGAKNIQYF.